What follows describes a single T cell receptor (beta chain). Treatment in this sample: preoperative locoregional IRX-2 cytokine immunotherapy. Preoperative locoregional IRX-2 cytokine immunotherapy was tested in the phase Ib source study. Measured with immunoSEQ multiplex PCR; TCRdb has only the in-frame clones, and not every one. This repertoire shows 20,000 to 25,000 clones, around 96% found once; its top ten account for around 15%. The data are from a study of preoperative IRX-2 immunotherapy in early breast cancer. Looked up from germline, CDR1 is LNHDA and CDR2 is SQIVND (reference sequence). Deletions cut 3 bases from V and 5 bases from J, with 15 bases between. CDR3 length: 15 amino acids.

The chain carries TRBV19 and TRBJ2-3, with unresolved D. The starting material was tumor tissue, obtained after IRX-2 immunotherapy. This receptor was obtained from a human donor with breast cancer. The CDR3 here is CASSIANRWGDTQYF. Here the CDR3 DNA reads TGTGCCAGTAGTATCGCAAACCGGTGGGGAGATACGCAGTATTTT.